Below are 31 T cell receptor beta chains sequenced from a single sample in a study of T cell changes during pregnancy in multiple sclerosis. Generated by immunoSEQ multiplex PCR, the TCRdb table keeps only in-frame clones and is missing some. The data contain some 69,000 clones, 90% of them singletons. The input for sequencing was peripheral blood, taken in the second trimester of pregnancy. Receptors were obtained from a female donor in good health, enrolled as a control in a pregnancy study.

This chain joins TRBV10-3 and TRBJ2-5; D unclear. V shed 3 bases and J shed 4 bases, with 3 bases lying between them. CDR3 length equals 11 residues. CDR1 and CDR2 (germline): ENHRY, SYGVKD. This CDR3 is CAISEAETQYF. In nucleotides, the CDR3 is TGTGCCATCAGTGAAGCAGAGACCCAGTACTTC.

This clone occurred once. The chain employs TRBV10-3 and TRBJ2-2, with D maybe TRBD2 (6 bases). Trimming removed 5 bases from V and 7 bases from J, with 11 bases in between. The CDR3 length is 13 residues. In germline, CDR1 is ENHRY, CDR2 SYGVKD. CDR3 protein: CAISREFSGELFF. CDR3 nucleotides: TGTGCCATCAGTCGGGAGTTCAGCGGGGAGCTGTTTTTT.

V usage is TRBV18 and J usage is TRBJ2-7; no clear D gene. The V end lost 3 bases, the J end lost 0 bases, and 6 bases lay between the germline ends. The germline CDR1 and CDR2 sequences are KGHSH and LQKENI. The CDR3 has 13 amino acids. The CDR3 protein is CASSPGVSYEQYF. DNA of the CDR3: TGTGCCAGCTCACCCGGAGTCTCCTACGAGCAGTACTTC.

J is TRBJ2-1 and V is TRBV5-8, with TRBD1 identical over 7 bases. Germline V gives CDR1 SGHTS, CDR2 YDEGEE. The junction had 12 bases not matched to a gene; V was cut back by 6 bases and J by 3 bases. The CDR3 is 16 residues long. In DNA, the CDR3 is TGTGCCAGCACCTTTGACGGCAGGGGGAGCTACAATGAGCAGTTCTTC. Translated, it gives CASTFDGRGSYNEQFF.

The DNA of the CDR3 is TGTGCCAGCAGCTACCCCCCCGCGAACACTGAAGCTTTCTTT. Amino acid sequence: CASSYPPANTEAFF. The chain has TRBV6-1 and TRBJ1-1, with no clear D. Trimming shortened V by 6 bases and J by 1 base, and 12 bases separated the two germline ends. The CDR3 consists of 14 residues. Germline CDR1 reads MNHNS; CDR2 reads SASEGT.

This chain connects TRBV15 to TRBJ2-3; D gene ambiguous. V was clipped by 2 bases and J by 5 bases, with 8 bases between them. The CDR3 spans 13 residues. CDR1 and CDR2 (germline): LNHNV, YYDKDF (reference sequence). CDR3 coding DNA: TGTGCCACCAGCAGACCTCAGCGAGATACGCAGTATTTT. Protein product: CATSRPQRDTQYF.

V and J are TRBV18 and TRBJ2-7, with D possibly TRBD2 on 6 matching bases. Germline-derived CDR1 and CDR2 are KGHSH and LQKENI. The CDR3 runs 15 residues. The V and J ends lost 0 bases and 3 bases respectively, with 12 bases between them. The CDR3 region has the DNA TGTGCCAGCTCACCACCTGGACTACCCATCTACGAGCAGTACTTC. This encodes CASSPPGLPIYEQYF.

The gene calls are TRBV2 and TRBJ1-2, with 7 bases identical to TRBD1. The V gene's germline CDR1 is SNHLY and CDR2 FYNNEI. Trimming at V came to 7 bases and at J to 2 bases, leaving 1 base not matched to a gene. The CDR3 has 12 residues. The CDR3 region has the DNA TGTGCCAGCACCAGGGGGAACTATGGCTACACCTTC. This gives the protein CASTRGNYGYTF.

This clone was recorded a few times. The chain employs TRBV2 and TRBJ2-2; D call uncertain. The CDR3 totals 13 residues. V was cut by 8 bases and J by 5 bases, with 12 bases left in between. Germline CDR1 reads SNHLY; CDR2 reads FYNNEI. CDR3 DNA sequence: TGTGCCAGCGTTGTAGAGCATACCGGGGAGCTGTTTTTT. It specifies CASVVEHTGELFF.

The CDR3 protein is CASQQGNGYTF. CDR3 DNA: TGTGCCAGTCAACAGGGAAATGGCTACACCTTC. The rearrangement joins TRBV19 to TRBJ1-2, with a possible D match to TRBD1 (6 bases). The CDR3 has 11 residues. With 8 bases removed from V and 6 bases from J, the gap between germline ends came to 10 bases. Per germline, CDR1 LNHDA and CDR2 SQIVND (reference sequence). Full variable domain (missing parts from reference TRBV19 and TRBJ1-2): DGGITQSPKYLFRKEGQNVTLSCEQNLNHDAMYWYRQDPGQGLRLIYYSQIVNDFQKGDIAEGYSVSREKKESFPLTVTSAQKNPTAFYLCASQQGNGYTFGSGTRLTVV.

A few counts support this clone. The rearrangement links TRBV9 to TRBJ1-6; D is unclear. Per the germline V gene, CDR1 is SGDLS and CDR2 is YYNGEE. The CDR3 runs to 15 residues. The V end was cut by 1 base, the J end by 7 bases, with 12 bases between. The CDR3 DNA is TGTGCCAGCAGCGTAAGTGGGCAGCCAAATTCACCCCTCCACTTT. It encodes CASSVSGQPNSPLHF.

In nucleotides, the CDR3 is TGTGCCAGCAGCTTAGTGGTAGCCAACTATGGCTACACCTTC. Translation gives CASSLVVANYGYTF. The chain couples TRBV7-9 to TRBJ1-2; D not resolved. The germline V and J ends were trimmed by 1 base and 2 bases, with 8 bases remaining between them. The CDR3 has 14 amino acids. The germline CDR1 and CDR2 sequences are SEHNR and FQNEAQ (reference sequence).

V gene TRBV4-1 combines with J gene TRBJ1-1, with D possibly TRBD1 on 6 matching bases. Trimming left V 7 bases short and J 4 bases short, with 19 bases between. The CDR3 contains 15 residues. Per germline, CDR1 MGHRA and CDR2 YSYEKL. In DNA form, the CDR3 reads TGCGCCAGCAAGGTTCAGGAGCAGGGGCCCACTGAAGCTTTCTTT. It specifies CASKVQEQGPTEAFF.

This clone was found once. The genes are TRBV19 and TRBJ1-1; the D gene is possibly TRBD1 (6 bases). With 5 bases removed from V and 0 bases from J, the gap between germline ends came to 16 bases. The CDR3 has 16 residues. From germline, CDR1 is LNHDA and CDR2 SQIVND (reference sequence). The CDR3 region is CASSSPTGRMNTEAFF. DNA for the CDR3: TGTGCCAGTAGTTCACCTACAGGGCGCATGAACACTGAAGCTTTCTTT.

J is TRBJ1-2 and V is TRBV28; tentatively, D is TRBD1 (6 bases). Trimming pared 5 bases from V and 2 bases from J, leaving 12 bases between. CDR1 and CDR2 (germline): MDHEN, SYDVKM. The CDR3 loop spans 14 amino acids. This CDR3 reads CASSISDRNYGYTF. The CDR3 DNA reads as TGTGCCAGCAGTATCTCGGACAGAAACTATGGCTACACCTTC.

In this sample, this clone turned up once. The gene calls are TRBV7-2 and TRBJ2-7; maybe TRBD1 (6 bases). This CDR3 has 14 amino acids. The V end was cut by 1 base, the J end by 2 bases, with 9 bases between. Germline values: CDR1 SGHTA, CDR2 FQGNSA. The CDR3 is CASSLGTAPYEQYF. The CDR3 nucleotides read TGTGCCAGCAGCTTAGGGACAGCCCCCTACGAGCAGTACTTC.

In the case of this clone: At one end, the junction sequence differs from germline, possibly due to a read error. This chain joins TRBV6-1 and TRBJ2-4; TRBD1 might be the D (7 bases). The CDR3 contains 13 residues. The germline CDR1 and CDR2 sequences are MNHNS and SASEGT. CDR3 protein: CASRPTRTGGNRF. The CDR3 DNA reads as TGTGCCAGCAGACCCACCCGGACAGGCGGGAACCGATTC.

The chain employs TRBV11-2 and TRBJ1-2, with a weak D call TRBD1 (6 bases). The CDR3 length is 13 residues. The germline CDR1 and CDR2 sequences are SGHAT and FQNNGV. V lost 5 bases to trimming and J lost 4 bases, with 11 bases between them. The CDR3 reads CASSPRGGYGYTF. For the CDR3, the DNA is TGTGCCAGCAGCCCCAGGGGTGGCTATGGCTACACCTTC.

J is TRBJ2-5 and V is TRBV18, with D possibly matching TRBD1 (6 bases). This CDR3 is built from 15 residues. CDR1 KGHSH and CDR2 LQKENI come from the germline V gene. Trimming cost V 5 bases and J 2 bases, with 15 bases left between them. This CDR3 reads CASSARTVQQETQYF. In nucleotides, the CDR3 is TGTGCCAGCTCAGCACGGACAGTGCAACAAGAGACCCAGTACTTC.

The V gene is TRBV18, the J gene TRBJ2-3, with no clear D. Germline CDR1 and CDR2: KGHSH and LQKENI. This CDR3 is built from 14 residues. V lost 6 bases and J lost 3, with 13 bases in between. The CDR3 DNA reads as TGTGCCAGCTCCCCCTCCCCGGTGACAGATACGCAGTATTTT. Amino acids: CASSPSPVTDTQYF.

V is TRBV6-1 and J is TRBJ2-3, with D perhaps matching TRBD2 (7 bases). V dropped 4 bases and J dropped 0 bases, with 17 bases sitting between them. The CDR3 has 17 amino acids. Germline-derived CDR1 and CDR2 are MNHNS and SASEGT. Here the CDR3 DNA reads TGTGCCAGCAGTGCTCGGGCGGGGAGGGGGAGCACAGATACGCAGTATTTT. Translating gives CASSARAGRGSTDTQYF.

The V and J genes are TRBV10-3 and TRBJ2-5, with D possibly being TRBD1 (8 bases). Per germline, CDR1 ENHRY and CDR2 SYGVKD. The CDR3 runs to 17 residues. Trimming shortened V by 5 bases and J by 1 base, and 20 bases separated the two germline ends. The CDR3 DNA follows: TGTGCCATCAGTCAGGGGGCTCCGGGGGGAGGCCAAGAGACCCAGTACTTC. Protein: CAISQGAPGGGQETQYF.

The chain carries TRBV5-1 and TRBJ1-1, with 7 positions matching TRBD1. The CDR3 contains 14 residues. V was clipped by 4 bases and J by 3 bases; unmatched bases: 6. Germline CDR1 and CDR2: SGHRS and YFSETQ. The DNA of the CDR3 is TGCGCCAGCAGCCGAGAGGGGGCGTACACTGAAGCTTTCTTT. Protein: CASSREGAYTEAFF.

The rearrangement uses TRBV7-9 and TRBJ2-1, with 8 bases aligning to TRBD2. The J segment lost 7 bases and the V segment lost 5 bases, leaving 10 bases of the junction unmatched. Germline CDR1 reads SEHNR; CDR2 reads FQNEAQ (reference sequence). CDR3 length: 15 amino acids. The CDR3 loop reads CASSPQEREWNEQFF. The CDR3 DNA sequence: TGTGCCAGCAGCCCCCAGGAGCGGGAGTGGAATGAGCAGTTCTTC.

This rearrangement joins TRBV4-1 to TRBJ2-5; D is possibly TRBD2 (7 bases). The CDR3 sequence is 14 residues long. Germline CDR1 MGHRA, CDR2 YSYEKL. V was trimmed by 4 bases and J by 5 bases, leaving 14 bases between them. The CDR3 DNA reads as TGCGCCAGCAGCCTAGGGGGGGAAAGGGAGACCCAGTACTTC. This codes for CASSLGGERETQYF.

V and J are TRBV6-1 and TRBJ2-7, with TRBD1 matching over 12 bases. Trimming cost V 6 bases and J 7 bases; bases outside gene matches: 7. The CDR3 covers 14 residues. Germline CDR1 and CDR2: MNHNS and SASEGT. CDR3 in DNA: TGTGCCAGCAGGGAGGGACAGGGGGCGCGGGAGCAGTACTTC. Translated, it gives CASREGQGAREQYF.

The chain is built from TRBV2 and TRBJ2-5; D unclear. Per germline, CDR1 SNHLY and CDR2 FYNNEI. This CDR3 has 12 amino acids. With 6 bases removed from V and 3 bases from J, the gap between germline ends came to 8 bases. The CDR3 here is CASRHREETQYF. CDR3 in DNA: TGTGCCAGCAGACACAGAGAAGAGACCCAGTACTTC.

V is TRBV6-4 and J is TRBJ2-1; the D gene is possibly TRBD1 (5 bases). This CDR3 has 15 residues. Between the trimmed V and J ends, which lost 0 bases and 4 bases, there was a span of 10 bases. The V gene's germline CDR1 is MRHNA and CDR2 SNTAGT. CDR3 nucleotide sequence: TGTGCCAGCAGTGACTCGGGGCAGGAGTACAATGAGCAGTTCTTC. Its translation: CASSDSGQEYNEQFF.

Notes on this clone: One end of the junction fails to match germline, which may point to a read error. V gene TRBV18 combines with J gene TRBJ1-3; 9 bases match TRBD1. The CDR3 consists of 15 residues. Germline CDR1 KGHSH, CDR2 LQKENI. The CDR3 region is CASSPQGAAGNTIYF. CDR3 coding DNA: TGTGCCAGCTCGCCACAGGGGGCTGCTGGAAACACCATATATTTT.

V is TRBV19 and J is TRBJ2-2; 12 bases match TRBD2. The V and J ends lost 0 bases and 8 bases, in that order; junction bases with no gene match: 10. CDR1 is LNHDA, CDR2 SQIVND, per germline (reference sequence). CDR3 length: 18 amino acids. CDR3 DNA: TGTGCCAGTAGTATAGATCTCCCTAGCGGGGGGGCCCCTGGGGAGCTGTTTTTT. Translating gives CASSIDLPSGGAPGELFF.

V usage is TRBV5-1 and J usage is TRBJ2-3; D remains ambiguous. CDR1 is SGHRS, CDR2 YFSETQ, per germline. The CDR3 totals 14 residues. V lost 0 bases and J 3 bases, leaving 8 bases between the germline ends. Here the CDR3 reads CASSLAATTDTQYF. The CDR3 DNA sequence: TGCGCCAGCAGCTTGGCAGCGACGACAGATACGCAGTATTTT.